Following are 9 T cell receptor beta chains from one sample sequenced in a study of T-cell memory formation after mild COVID-19. TCRdb recomputed calls from the 5' RACE reads with MiXCR, one row per CDR3 protein. The profile shows some 290,000 distinct CDR3 sequences, 15% to 20% of them singletons. Sequenced sample: PBMCs or a T cell subset sorted from them (not recorded which). The receptors come from a man between 18 and 29 years old who had mild COVID-19 (a few samples of this study predate the infection). Cell type and time point are not known.

This clonotype was observed a few times. J is TRBJ2-7 and V is TRBV6-1; 8 bases are a match to TRBD2. The CDR3 spans 15 residues. Per the germline V gene, CDR1 is MNHNS and CDR2 is SASEGT. With V trimmed by 3 bases and J by 2 bases, 6 bases remained unmatched. Here the CDR3 reads CASSDLAGGPYEQYV. CDR3 nucleotide sequence: TGTGCCAGCAGTGATTTGGCGGGGGGACCCTACGAGCAGTACGTC.

This clonotype was seen a handful of times. The rearrangement joins TRBV6-1 to TRBJ2-1; 8 bases align to TRBD2. CDR1 is MNHNS and CDR2 is SASEGT in the germline V gene. Trimming cost V 2 bases and J 9 bases; bases outside gene matches: 9. The CDR3 spans 15 residues. Here the CDR3 DNA reads TGTGCCAGCAGTGAAACCGGGGGGGCCCAGGGTGAGCAGTTCTTC. Its protein is CASSETGGAQGEQFF.

This clonotype was counted many times. The CDR3 nucleotides read TGCGCCAGCAGCAGGACAGTAGAAAACATTCAGTACTTC. Translating gives CASSRTVENIQYF. The rearrangement joins TRBV4-1 to TRBJ2-4; a weak D match, TRBD1 (6 bases). The CDR3 runs to 13 residues. V shed 5 bases and J shed 5 bases, with 10 bases lying between them. Germline V CDR1 and CDR2: MGHRA, YSYEKL.

This chain uses TRBV11-2 with TRBJ2-1; D gene ambiguous. V gave up 4 bases and J gave up 8 bases, with 9 bases separating them. Germline values: CDR1 SGHAT, CDR2 FQNNGV. The CDR3 length is 12 residues. Written as DNA, the CDR3 is TGTGCCAGCAGCTCGGACCGGCATGAGCAGTTCTTC. Protein: CASSSDRHEQFF.

The sample holds a few counts of this clonotype. This chain joins TRBV7-9 and TRBJ1-2; D unresolved. The V and J ends lost 5 bases and 6 bases respectively, with 13 bases between them. Germline V gives CDR1 SEHNR, CDR2 FQNEAQ (reference sequence). CDR3 length equals 13 residues. The CDR3 bases are TGTGCCAGCAGCCGGCCGGGAGGGAATGGCTACACCTTC. Residues: CASSRPGGNGYTF.

This clonotype was seen many times. This chain connects TRBV20-1 to TRBJ2-7; D could derive from TRBD1 or TRBD2 (5 bases each). V lost 5 bases, J lost 2 bases, and 13 bases lay in between. CDR3 length: 13 residues. The germline V gene has CDR1 DFQATT and CDR2 SNEGSKA (reference sequence). The CDR3 here is CSAPKRDPYEQYV. CDR3 sequence (DNA): TGCAGTGCTCCAAAGAGGGACCCCTACGAGCAGTACGTC.

The chain recombines TRBV7-6 with TRBJ2-2; either TRBD1 or TRBD2 may fit D (5 bases each). CDR1 is SGHVS and CDR2 is FNYEAQ in the germline V gene. The V end lost 2 bases, the J end lost 0 bases, and 10 bases lay between the germline ends. The CDR3 is 16 residues long. The CDR3 DNA is TGTGCCAGCAGCTTATTCGGGGCTTCGAACACCGGGGAGCTGTTTTTT. Protein: CASSLFGASNTGELFF.

The chain combines TRBV19 with TRBJ1-1; D might be TRBD1 (5 bases). CDR1 and CDR2 from the germline V gene are LNHDA and SQIVND (reference sequence). CDR3 length: 15 residues. Trimming removed 2 bases at V and 1 base at J, with 11 bases between. The CDR3 region is CASSIRWGGNTEAFF. The CDR3 region has the DNA TGTGCCAGTAGTATAAGATGGGGCGGGAACACTGAAGCTTTCTTT. Variable domain in full (rest from reference TRBV19 and TRBJ1-1): DGGITQSPKYLFRKEGQNVTLSCEQNLNHDAMYWYRQDPGQGLRLIYYSQIVNDFQKGDIAEGYSVSREKKESFPLTVTSAQKNPTAFYLCASSIRWGGNTEAFFGQGTRLTVV.

In the case of this clonotype: A much larger clone sits a single nucleotide away, making a read error possible. Likely a read error: the CDR3 ends without its conserved phenylalanine or tryptophan. The chain is built from TRBV20-1 and TRBJ1-2, with unresolved D. Looked up from germline, CDR1 is DFQATT and CDR2 is SNEGSKA (reference sequence). V was shortened by 1 base and J by 3 bases, with 12 bases between the two germline ends. The CDR3 loop spans 14 amino acids. The CDR3 bases are TGCAGTGCTAGAGGGAACCCTGGGGACTATGGCTACACCCTC. It codes for CSARGNPGDYGYTL.